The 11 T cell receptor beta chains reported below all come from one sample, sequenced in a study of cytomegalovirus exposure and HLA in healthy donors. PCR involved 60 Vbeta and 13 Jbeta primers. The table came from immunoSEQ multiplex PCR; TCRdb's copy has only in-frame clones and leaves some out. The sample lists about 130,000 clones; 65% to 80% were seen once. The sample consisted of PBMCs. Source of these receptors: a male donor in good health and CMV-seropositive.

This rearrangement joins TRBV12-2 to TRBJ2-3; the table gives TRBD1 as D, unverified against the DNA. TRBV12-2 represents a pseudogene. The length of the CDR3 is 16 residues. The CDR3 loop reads CASRFEYGPGTDTQYF. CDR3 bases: TGTGCAAGTCGCTTTGAGTATGGGCCAGGCACAGATACGCAGTATTTT.

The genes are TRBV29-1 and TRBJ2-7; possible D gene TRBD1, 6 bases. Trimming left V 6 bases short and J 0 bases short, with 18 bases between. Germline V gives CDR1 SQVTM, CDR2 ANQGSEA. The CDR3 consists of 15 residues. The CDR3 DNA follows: TGCAGCGTCCTTCAATCAGGGACATCCTCCTACGAGCAGTACTTC. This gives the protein CSVLQSGTSSYEQYF.

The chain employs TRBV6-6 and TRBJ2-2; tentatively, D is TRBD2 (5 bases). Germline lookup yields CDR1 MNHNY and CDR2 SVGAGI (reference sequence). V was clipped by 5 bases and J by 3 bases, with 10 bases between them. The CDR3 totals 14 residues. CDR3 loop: CASSTTRDTGELFF. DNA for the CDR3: TGTGCCAGCAGTACAACTAGGGACACCGGGGAGCTGTTTTTT.

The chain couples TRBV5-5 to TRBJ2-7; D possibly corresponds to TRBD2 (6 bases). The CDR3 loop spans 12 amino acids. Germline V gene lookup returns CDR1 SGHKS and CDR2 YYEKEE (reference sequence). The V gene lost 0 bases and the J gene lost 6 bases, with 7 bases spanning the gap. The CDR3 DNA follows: TGTGCCAGCAGCTTGGTGGGAGGCGAGCAGTACTTC. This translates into CASSLVGGEQYF.

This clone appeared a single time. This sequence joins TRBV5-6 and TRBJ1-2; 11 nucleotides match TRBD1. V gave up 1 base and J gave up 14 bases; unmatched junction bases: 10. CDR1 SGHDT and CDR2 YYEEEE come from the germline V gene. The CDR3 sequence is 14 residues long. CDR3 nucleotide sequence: TGTGCCAGCAGCTTGCGAGGGGGACAGGGGGACTTTACCTTC. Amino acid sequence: CASSLRGGQGDFTF. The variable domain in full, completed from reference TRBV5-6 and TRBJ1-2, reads DAGVTQSPTHLIKTRGQQVTLRCSPKSGHDTVSWYQQALGQGPQFIFQYYEEEERQRGNFPDRFSGHQFPNYSSELNVNALLLGDSALYLCASSLRGGQGDFTFGSGTRLTVV.

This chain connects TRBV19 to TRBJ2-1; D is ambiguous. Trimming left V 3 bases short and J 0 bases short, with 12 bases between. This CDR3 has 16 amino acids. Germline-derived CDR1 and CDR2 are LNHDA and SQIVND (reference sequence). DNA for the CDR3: TGTGCCAGTAGTATTGTGCTTTTCGGCTCCTACAATGAGCAGTTCTTC. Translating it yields CASSIVLFGSYNEQFF.

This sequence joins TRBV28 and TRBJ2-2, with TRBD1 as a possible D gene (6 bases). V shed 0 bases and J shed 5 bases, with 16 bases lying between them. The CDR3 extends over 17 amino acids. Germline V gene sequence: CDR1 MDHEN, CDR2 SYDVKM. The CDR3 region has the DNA TGTGCCAGCAGTTTATGGGTTGTGGGGGCGCGTACCGGGGAGCTGTTTTTT. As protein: CASSLWVVGARTGELFF.

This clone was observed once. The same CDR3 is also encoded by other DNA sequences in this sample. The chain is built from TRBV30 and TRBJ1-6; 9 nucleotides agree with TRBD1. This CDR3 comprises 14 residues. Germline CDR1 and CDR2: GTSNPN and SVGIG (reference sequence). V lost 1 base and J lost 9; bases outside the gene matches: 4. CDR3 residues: CAWSGTGVGSPLHF. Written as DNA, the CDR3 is TGTGCCTGGAGTGGGACAGGGGTGGGTTCACCCCTCCACTTT.

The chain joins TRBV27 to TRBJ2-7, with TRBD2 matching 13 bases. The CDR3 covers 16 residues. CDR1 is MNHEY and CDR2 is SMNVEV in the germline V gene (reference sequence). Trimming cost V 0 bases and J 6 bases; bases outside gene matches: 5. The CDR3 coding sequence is TGTGCCAGCAGTTTATCGGAGGGACTAGCGGGGTCCGAGCAGTACTTC. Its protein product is CASSLSEGLAGSEQYF.

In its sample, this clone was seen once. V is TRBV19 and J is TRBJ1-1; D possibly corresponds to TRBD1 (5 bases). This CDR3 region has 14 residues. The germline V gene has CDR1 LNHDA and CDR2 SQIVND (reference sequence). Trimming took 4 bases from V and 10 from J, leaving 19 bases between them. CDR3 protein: CASSTQRQTNGAFF. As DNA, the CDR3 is TGTGCCAGTAGTACACAACGACAGACAAACGGAGCTTTCTTT. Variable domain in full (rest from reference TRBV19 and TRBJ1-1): DGGITQSPKYLFRKEGQNVTLSCEQNLNHDAMYWYRQDPGQGLRLIYYSQIVNDFQKGDIAEGYSVSREKKESFPLTVTSAQKNPTAFYLCASSTQRQTNGAFFGQGTRLTVV.

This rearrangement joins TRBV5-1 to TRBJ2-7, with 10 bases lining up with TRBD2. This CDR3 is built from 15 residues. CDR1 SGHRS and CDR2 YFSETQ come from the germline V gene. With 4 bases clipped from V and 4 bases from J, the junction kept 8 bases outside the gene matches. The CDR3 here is CASSVRTSGPYEQYF. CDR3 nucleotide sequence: TGCGCCAGCAGCGTACGGACTAGCGGACCTTACGAGCAGTACTTC.